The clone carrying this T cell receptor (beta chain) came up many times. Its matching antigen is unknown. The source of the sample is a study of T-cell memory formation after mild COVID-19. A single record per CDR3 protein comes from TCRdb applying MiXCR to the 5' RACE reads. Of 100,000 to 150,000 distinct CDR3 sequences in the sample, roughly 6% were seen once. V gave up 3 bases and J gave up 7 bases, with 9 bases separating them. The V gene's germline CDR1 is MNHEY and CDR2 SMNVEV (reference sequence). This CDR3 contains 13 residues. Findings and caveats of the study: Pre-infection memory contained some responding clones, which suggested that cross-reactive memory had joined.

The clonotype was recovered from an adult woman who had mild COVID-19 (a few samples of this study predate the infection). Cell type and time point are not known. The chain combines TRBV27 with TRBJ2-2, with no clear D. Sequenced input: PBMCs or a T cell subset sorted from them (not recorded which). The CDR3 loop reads CASSFVTDGELFF. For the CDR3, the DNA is TGTGCCAGCAGTTTTGTTACGGACGGGGAGCTGTTTTTT.